Below are 11 T cell receptor beta chains sequenced from a single sample in a study of cytomegalovirus exposure and HLA in healthy donors. The PCR contained 60 Vbeta and 13 Jbeta primers. The data were produced by immunoSEQ multiplex PCR, yet TCRdb's version contains in-frame clones alone and is incomplete. The table lists under 200,000 clones, roughly 84% of them singletons. The sample consisted of PBMCs. The receptors were gathered from a male donor in good health and CMV-seronegative.

CDR3 residues: CASSLNVEARETQYF. The CDR3 bases are TGTGCCAGCTCACTAAACGTAGAGGCGAGGGAGACCCAGTACTTC. The genes are TRBV18 and TRBJ2-5; D remains ambiguous. Deletions cut 4 bases from V and 5 bases from J, with 17 bases between. The germline CDR1 and CDR2 sequences are KGHSH and LQKENI. CDR3 length equals 15 residues.

The rearrangement links TRBV15 to TRBJ2-7; possibly TRBD1 for D (5 bases). The V gene's germline CDR1 is LNHNV and CDR2 YYDKDF (reference sequence). The CDR3 extends over 15 amino acids. V was clipped by 1 base and J by 4 bases, with 14 bases between them. CDR3 protein: CATSRGPGIEYEQYF. CDR3 DNA sequence: TGTGCCACCAGCAGAGGACCAGGGATAGAATACGAGCAGTACTTC.

J is TRBJ2-3 and V is TRBV19; the D gene is possibly TRBD2 (5 bases). Between the trimmed V and J ends, which lost 4 bases and 2 bases, there was a span of 13 bases. Germline assignment: CDR1 LNHDA and CDR2 SQIVND (reference sequence). The CDR3 spans 15 residues. The CDR3 loop is CASSRLRSDTDTQYF. The CDR3 bases are TGTGCCAGTAGTAGACTACGCTCTGACACAGATACGCAGTATTTT.

The V call is TRBV27, the J call TRBJ2-7, with 11 nucleotides matching TRBD1. Germline assignment: CDR1 MNHEY and CDR2 SMNVEV (reference sequence). The CDR3 has 15 amino acids. Losses at the gene ends were 5 bases for V and 2 bases for J; bases not matched to a gene: 5. CDR3 sequence (DNA): TGTGCCAGCAGTCTCCGGGACAGGGGGACCTACGAGCAGTACTTC. The encoded protein is CASSLRDRGTYEQYF.

CDR3 residues: CASSRQGRWTQHF. CDR3 nucleotide sequence: TGTGCCAGCAGCCGTCAGGGGCGCTGGACCCAGCATTTT. The V and J genes are TRBV7-9 and TRBJ1-5, with D maybe TRBD1 (6 bases). The CDR3 sequence is 13 residues long. Germline loops: CDR1 SEHNR, CDR2 FQNEAQ (reference sequence). V was pared by 5 bases and J by 11 bases, with 16 bases between.

This clone was seen only once. This chain joins TRBV27 and TRBJ2-7; 9 nucleotides match TRBD1. V lost 5 bases, J lost 2 bases, and 4 bases stayed unmatched. CDR3 length: 14 residues. Germline assignment: CDR1 MNHEY and CDR2 SMNVEV (reference sequence). This chain's CDR3 is CASSPGTGPYEQYF. CDR3 nucleotide sequence: TGTGCCAGCAGTCCCGGGACAGGGCCCTACGAGCAGTACTTC.

The chain combines TRBV7-8 with TRBJ2-5; perhaps TRBD2 as D (6 bases). Near its end, the DNA agrees better with TRBJ2-7, so the J call may be wrong. Germline CDR1 and CDR2: SGHVS and FQNEAQ. The CDR3 has 13 amino acids. CDR3 sequence (DNA): TGTGCCAGCAGTCCAAGACTAGTTTACGAGCAGTACTTC. This sequence encodes CASSPRLVYEQYF.

This sequence joins TRBV28 and TRBJ2-6; the D gene is possibly TRBD1 (5 bases). This CDR3 has 16 residues. With 6 bases removed from V and 0 bases from J, the gap between germline ends came to 12 bases. Germline values: CDR1 MDHEN, CDR2 SYDVKM. DNA for the CDR3: TGTGCCAGCAGCTCCGGACACTTCTCTGGGGCCAACGTCCTGACTTTC. Translated, it gives CASSSGHFSGANVLTF.

This clone was seen a single time. The V and J genes are TRBV27 and TRBJ2-7, with 7 positions matching TRBD1. The germline gives CDR1 MNHEY, CDR2 SMNVEV (reference sequence). V shed 6 bases, J shed 2 bases, and the junction held 13 bases outside the gene matches. The CDR3 loop spans 16 amino acids. The CDR3 is CASSRKVGDRAYEQYF. CDR3 bases: TGTGCCAGCAGCAGAAAAGTGGGGGACAGAGCCTACGAGCAGTACTTC.

This clone was counted a single time. The chain recombines TRBV29-1 with TRBJ1-2; D perhaps matches TRBD1 (6 bases). CDR3 length: 11 amino acids. V was trimmed by 5 bases and J by 8 bases, leaving 12 bases between them. The V gene's germline CDR1 is SQVTM and CDR2 ANQGSEA. The CDR3: CSVLTGKGYTF. Here the CDR3 DNA reads TGCAGCGTTCTAACAGGGAAAGGCTACACCTTC.

This chain uses TRBV7-9 with TRBJ1-3, with D tentatively TRBD1 (6 bases). Germline V gene data show CDR1 as SEHNR and CDR2 as FQNEAQ (reference sequence). The CDR3 is made up of 16 amino acids. Trimming took off 1 base at V and 1 base at J, with 11 bases between the two ends. The CDR3 DNA reads TGTGCCAGCAGCTTAGATCTGGGGGCGTCTGGAAACACCATATATTTT. Translation gives CASSLDLGASGNTIYF.